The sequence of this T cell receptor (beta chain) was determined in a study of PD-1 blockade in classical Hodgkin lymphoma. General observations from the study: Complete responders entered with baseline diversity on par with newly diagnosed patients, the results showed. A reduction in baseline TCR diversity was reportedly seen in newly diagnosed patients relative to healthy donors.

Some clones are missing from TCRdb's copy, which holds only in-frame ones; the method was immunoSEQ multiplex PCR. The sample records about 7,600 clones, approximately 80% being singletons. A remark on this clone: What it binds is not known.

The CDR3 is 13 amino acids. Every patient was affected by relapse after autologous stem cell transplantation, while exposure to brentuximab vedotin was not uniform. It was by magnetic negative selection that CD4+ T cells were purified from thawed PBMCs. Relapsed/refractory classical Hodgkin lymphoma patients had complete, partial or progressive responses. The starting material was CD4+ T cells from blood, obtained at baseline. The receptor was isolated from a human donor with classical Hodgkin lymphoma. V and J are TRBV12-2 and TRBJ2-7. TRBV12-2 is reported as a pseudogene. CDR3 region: CASRLGRRYEQYF. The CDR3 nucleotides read TGTGCAAGTCGCTTAGGCCGAAGGTACGAGCAGTACTTC.